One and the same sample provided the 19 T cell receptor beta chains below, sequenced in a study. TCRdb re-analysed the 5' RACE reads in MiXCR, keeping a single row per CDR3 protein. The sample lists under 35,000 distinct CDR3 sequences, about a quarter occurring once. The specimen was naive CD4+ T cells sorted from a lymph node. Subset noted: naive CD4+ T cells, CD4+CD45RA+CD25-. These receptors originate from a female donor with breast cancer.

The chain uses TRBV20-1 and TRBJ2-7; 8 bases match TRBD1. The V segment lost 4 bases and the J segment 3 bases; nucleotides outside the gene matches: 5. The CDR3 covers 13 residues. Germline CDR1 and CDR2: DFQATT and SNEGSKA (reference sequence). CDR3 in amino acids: CSATDRENYEQYF. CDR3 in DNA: TGCAGTGCTACGGACAGGGAAAACTACGAGCAGTACTTC.

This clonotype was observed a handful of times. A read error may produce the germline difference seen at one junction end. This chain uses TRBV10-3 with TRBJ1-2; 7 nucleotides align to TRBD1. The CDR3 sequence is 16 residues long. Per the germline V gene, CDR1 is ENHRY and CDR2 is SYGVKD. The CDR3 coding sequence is TGTGCCATCAGATACATCACAGGGGTCGGTAACTATGGCCACACCTTC. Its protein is CAIRYITGVGNYGHTF.

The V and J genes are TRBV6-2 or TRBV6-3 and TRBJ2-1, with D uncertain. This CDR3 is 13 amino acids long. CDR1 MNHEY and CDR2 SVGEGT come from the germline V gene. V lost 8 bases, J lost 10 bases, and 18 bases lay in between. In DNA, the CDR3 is TGTGCCAGCCGGAACCCACCGACCCGAGAGCAGTTCTTC. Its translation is CASRNPPTREQFF.

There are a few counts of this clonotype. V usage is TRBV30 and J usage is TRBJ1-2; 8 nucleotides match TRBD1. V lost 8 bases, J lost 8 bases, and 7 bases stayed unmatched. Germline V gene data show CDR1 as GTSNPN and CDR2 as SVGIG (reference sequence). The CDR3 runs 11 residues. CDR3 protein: CALDRAGGYTF. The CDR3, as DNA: TGTGCCCTGGACAGGGCAGGAGGCTACACCTTC.

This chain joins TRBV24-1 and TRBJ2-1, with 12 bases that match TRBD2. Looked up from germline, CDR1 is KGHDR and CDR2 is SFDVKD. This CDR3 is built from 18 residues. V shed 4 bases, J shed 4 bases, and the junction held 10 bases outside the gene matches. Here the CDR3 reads CATSDSSTSGRVYNEQFF. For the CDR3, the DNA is TGTGCCACCAGTGACTCCTCGACTAGCGGGAGAGTATACAATGAGCAGTTCTTC.

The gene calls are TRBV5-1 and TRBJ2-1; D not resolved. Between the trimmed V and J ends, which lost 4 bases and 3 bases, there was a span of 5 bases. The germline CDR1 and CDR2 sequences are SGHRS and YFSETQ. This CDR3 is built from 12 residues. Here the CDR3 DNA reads TGCGCCAGCAGCCCCGACTACAATGAGCAGTTCTTC. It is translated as CASSPDYNEQFF.

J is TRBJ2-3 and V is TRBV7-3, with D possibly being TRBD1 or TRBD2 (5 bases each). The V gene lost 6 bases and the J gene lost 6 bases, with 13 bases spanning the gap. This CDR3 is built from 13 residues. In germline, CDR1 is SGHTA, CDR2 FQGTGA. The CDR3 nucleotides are TGTGCCAGCAGTTATCGCGAGGGGGATACGCAGTATTTT. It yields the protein CASSYREGDTQYF.

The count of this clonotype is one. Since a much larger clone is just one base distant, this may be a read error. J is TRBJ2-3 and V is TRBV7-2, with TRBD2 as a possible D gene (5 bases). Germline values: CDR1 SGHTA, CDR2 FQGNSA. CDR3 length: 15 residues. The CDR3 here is CASSLTRGSTDAQYF. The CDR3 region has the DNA TGTGCCAGCAGCTTAACTCGGGGAAGCACAGATGCGCAGTATTTT.

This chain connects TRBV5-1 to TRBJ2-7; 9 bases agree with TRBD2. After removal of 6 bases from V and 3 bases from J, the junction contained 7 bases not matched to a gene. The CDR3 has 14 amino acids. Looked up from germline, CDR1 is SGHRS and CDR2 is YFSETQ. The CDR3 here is CASKQSGGNYEQYF. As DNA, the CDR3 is TGCGCCAGCAAACAGAGCGGGGGGAACTACGAGCAGTACTTC. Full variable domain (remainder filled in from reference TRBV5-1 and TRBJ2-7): KAGVTQTPRYLIKTRGQQVTLSCSPISGHRSVSWYQQTPGQGLQFLFEYFSETQRNKGNFPGRFSGRQFSNSRSEMNVSTLELGDSALYLCASKQSGGNYEQYFGPGTRLTVT.

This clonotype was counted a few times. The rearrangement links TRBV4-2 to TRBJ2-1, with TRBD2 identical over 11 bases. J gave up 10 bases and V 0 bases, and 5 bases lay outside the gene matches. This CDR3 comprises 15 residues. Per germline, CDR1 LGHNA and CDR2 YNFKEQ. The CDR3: CASSQELAGDREQFF. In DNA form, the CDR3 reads TGTGCCAGCAGCCAAGAACTAGCGGGAGATCGAGAGCAGTTCTTC.

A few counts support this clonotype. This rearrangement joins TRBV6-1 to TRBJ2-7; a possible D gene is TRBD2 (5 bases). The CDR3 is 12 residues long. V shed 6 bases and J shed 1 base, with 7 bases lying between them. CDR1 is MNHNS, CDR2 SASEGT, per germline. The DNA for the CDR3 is TGTGCCAGCAGGTCGGGGTCCTACGAGCAGTACTTC. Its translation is CASRSGSYEQYF.

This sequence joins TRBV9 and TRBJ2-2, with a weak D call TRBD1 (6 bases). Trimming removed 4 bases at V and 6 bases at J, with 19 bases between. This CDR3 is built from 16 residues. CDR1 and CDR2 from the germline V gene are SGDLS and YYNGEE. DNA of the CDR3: TGTGCCAGCAGCACACGACAGGAGGCCAGGTCCGGGGAGCTGTTTTTT. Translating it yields CASSTRQEARSGELFF.

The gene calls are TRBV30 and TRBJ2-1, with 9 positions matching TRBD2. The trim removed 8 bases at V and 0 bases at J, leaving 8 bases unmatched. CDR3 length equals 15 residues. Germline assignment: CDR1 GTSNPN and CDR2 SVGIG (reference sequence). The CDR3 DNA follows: TGTGCCACCAATAGCGGGAGAAGCTCCTACAATGAGCAGTTCTTC. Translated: CATNSGRSSYNEQFF.

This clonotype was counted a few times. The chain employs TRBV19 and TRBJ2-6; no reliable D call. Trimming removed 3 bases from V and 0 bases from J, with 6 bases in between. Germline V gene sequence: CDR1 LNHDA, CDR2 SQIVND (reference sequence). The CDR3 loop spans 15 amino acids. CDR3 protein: CASSIPGSGANVLTF. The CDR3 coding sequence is TGTGCCAGTAGTATCCCGGGCTCTGGGGCCAACGTCCTGACTTTC.

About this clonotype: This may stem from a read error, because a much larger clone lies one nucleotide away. The CDR3 is CASRWGQVGTEAFF. The CDR3 nucleotides read TGTGCCAGCCGTTGGGGACAGGTGGGGACTGAAGCTTTCTTT. This chain connects TRBV6-5 to TRBJ1-1; 8 nucleotides match TRBD1. V dropped 8 bases and J dropped 5; count of bases not matched to a gene: 10. Germline V gene sequence: CDR1 MNHEY, CDR2 SVGAGI. There are 14 residues in the CDR3.

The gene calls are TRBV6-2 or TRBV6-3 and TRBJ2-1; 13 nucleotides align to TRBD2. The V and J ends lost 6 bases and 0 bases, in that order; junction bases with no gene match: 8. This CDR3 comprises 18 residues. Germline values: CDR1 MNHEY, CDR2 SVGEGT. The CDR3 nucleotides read TGTGCCAGCAGGGAGGGACTAGCGGGACATGGCTCCTACAATGAGCAGTTCTTC. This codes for CASREGLAGHGSYNEQFF.

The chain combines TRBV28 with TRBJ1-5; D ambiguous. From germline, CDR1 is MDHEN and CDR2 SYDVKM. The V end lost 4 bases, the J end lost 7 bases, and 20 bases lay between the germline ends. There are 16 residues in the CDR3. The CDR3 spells CASSSDTGGKWQPQHF. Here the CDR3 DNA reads TGTGCCAGCAGTTCTGATACGGGTGGGAAATGGCAGCCCCAGCATTTT. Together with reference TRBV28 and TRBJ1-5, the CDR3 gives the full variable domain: DVKVTQSSRYLVKRTGEKVFLECVQDMDHENMFWYRQDPGLGLRLIYFSYDVKMKEKGDIPEGYSVSREKKERFSLILESASTNQTSMYLCASSSDTGGKWQPQHFGDGTRLSIL.

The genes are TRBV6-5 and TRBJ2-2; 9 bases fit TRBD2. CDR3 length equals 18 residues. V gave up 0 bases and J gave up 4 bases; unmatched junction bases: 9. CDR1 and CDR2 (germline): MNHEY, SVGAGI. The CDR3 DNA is TGTGCCAGCAGTTACTCGAGTAGGGCTAGCGGGGTCACCGGGGAGCTGTTTTTT. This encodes CASSYSSRASGVTGELFF.

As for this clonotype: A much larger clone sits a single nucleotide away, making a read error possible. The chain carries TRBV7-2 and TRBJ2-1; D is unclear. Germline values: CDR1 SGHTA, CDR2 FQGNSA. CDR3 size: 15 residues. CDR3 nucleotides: TGTGCCAGCAGCCTAGAGCCCCGTTTCTACAGTGAGCAGTTCTTC. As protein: CASSLEPRFYSEQFF.